This T cell receptor beta chain was sequenced during a study of CD8 T cells in Susac syndrome (dated by TCRdb to between 2018 and 2020). With respect to the entire study: Among the sequenced Susac syndrome patients, six had clinically active disease and roughly 8 were in clinical remission. At the time of blood withdrawal, Susac syndrome patients were either therapy-naive, taking corticosteroids (with some also receiving IVIg), or on IVIg alone. Whether CD8+ T cell activation and differentiation in Susac syndrome was antigen driven was tested using repertoire sequencing. The study compared CD8+ T cell repertoire clonality among about a dozen healthy donors, roughly 14 Susac syndrome patients and some 16 multiple sclerosis patients. Results and caveats for the whole study, not just this receptor: The number of individuals in the TCR sequencing and HLA analysis was acknowledged as relatively small. Looking at Susac-specific public clones, the researchers identified sixteen in the total CD8+ repertoire and roughly five in the CD8+ TEMRA repertoire. Susac syndrome CD8+ repertoires showed clonal expansion, highest in CD8+ TEMRA cells and greater in clinically active than remitting patients.

Peripheral blood CD8+ and CD4+ T cells from healthy donors, Susac syndrome patients and multiple sclerosis patients were profiled using high-throughput TCR beta sequencing. The Susac syndrome patients fulfilled recently defined diagnostic criteria for either definite or probable disease. CD8+ TEMRA cells were enriched by FACS, while bulk CD8+ and CD4+ T cells were purified by magnetic negative isolation. Blood was collected in EDTA tubes and processed within 24 hours, with PBMCs isolated through density gradient centrifugation. PBMCs intended for TCR sequencing were frozen in liquid nitrogen and were later thawed in a 37 degrees C water bath. The sorted or isolated CD4+, CD8+ and CD8+ TEMRA cells reached a purity of at least 90%. Per the germline V gene (reference sequence), GTSNPN is the CDR1 and SVGIG is the CDR2. The CDR3 holds 14 amino acids from the cysteine to the phenylalanine. The CDR3 DNA has 42 bases and is translated from base 1. Deletion took 2 bases off V and 8 bases off J, with a span of 16 bases between the germline ends.

Turning to this clonotype: Its antigen target is currently unknown. Base qualities were left out, and no much larger clone turns up one base away.

RNA was extracted using the RNeasy kit, and about 0.45 to 1 ug of the RNA was reverse transcribed with random hexamers. TCR beta CDR3 regions were amplified with the immunoSEQ multiplex PCR assay covering 54 Vbeta and 13 Jbeta segments. Bias from PCR amplification was corrected by using a synthetic template baseline for primer optimization and for computational correction. In the authors' own workflow: Reads were annotated to V, D and J genes per IMGT and analyzed with immunoSEQ Analyzer, keeping only productive sequences. To calculate clonality, Shannon entropy was normalized by log2 of the number of productive unique sequences and then subtracted from one. Public and private clones were assessed among the 100 most prevalent clones of each patient and control. A clone was defined as Susac-specific if it was absent from the healthy and MS cohorts, from 950 to 1,300 published viral clones and from other ImmuneACCESS disease sequences. TCRdb trimmed public reads at Q25 via fastp, called clones via MiXCR and kept in-frame beta chains. For every CDR3 protein sequence, its rows merge into one entry that carries the most common genes and DNA. The V and J calls shown here were made by TCRdb, not taken from the authors' results. In this sample the table shows around 90,000 distinct CDR3 sequences, about 95% of which occur a single time. Clones ranked in the top ten supply 0.55% to 0.75% of the sample.

The TCR originated in a human donor with Susac syndrome. The material sequenced was CD8+ T cells from PBMCs. Recombination joined TRBV30 with TRBJ2-4, with no reliable assignment of the D segment. The CDR3 protein sequence reads: CAWSTRTRAHIQYF. The DNA sequence is as follows: TGTGCCTGGAGTACCCGGACCAGAGCCCACATTCAGTACTTC.